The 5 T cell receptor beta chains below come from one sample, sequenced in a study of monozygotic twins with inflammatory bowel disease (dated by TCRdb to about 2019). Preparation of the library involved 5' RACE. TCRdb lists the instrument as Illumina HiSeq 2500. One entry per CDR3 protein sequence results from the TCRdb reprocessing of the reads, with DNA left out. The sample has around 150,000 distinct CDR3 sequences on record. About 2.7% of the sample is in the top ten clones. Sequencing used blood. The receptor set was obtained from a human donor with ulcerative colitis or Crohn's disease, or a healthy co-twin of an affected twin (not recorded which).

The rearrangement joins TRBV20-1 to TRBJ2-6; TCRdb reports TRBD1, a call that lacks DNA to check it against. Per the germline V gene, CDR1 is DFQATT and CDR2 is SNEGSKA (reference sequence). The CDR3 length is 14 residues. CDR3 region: CSAIGDTGANVLTF.

The CDR3 here is CASSLPPVNSYEQYF. The chain couples TRBV7-2 to TRBJ2-7. Germline CDR1 SGHTA, CDR2 FQGNSA. The length of the CDR3 is 15 residues. Full variable domain (missing parts from reference TRBV7-2 and TRBJ2-7): GAGVSQSPSNKVTEKGKDVELRCDPISGHTALYWYRQSLGQGLEFLIYFQGNSAPDKSGLPSDRFSAERTGGSVSTLTIQRTQQEDSAVYLCASSLPPVNSYEQYFGPGTRLTVT.

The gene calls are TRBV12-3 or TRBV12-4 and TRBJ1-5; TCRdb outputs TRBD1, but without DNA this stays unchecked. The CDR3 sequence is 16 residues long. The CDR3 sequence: CASSLSQGANAQPQHF.

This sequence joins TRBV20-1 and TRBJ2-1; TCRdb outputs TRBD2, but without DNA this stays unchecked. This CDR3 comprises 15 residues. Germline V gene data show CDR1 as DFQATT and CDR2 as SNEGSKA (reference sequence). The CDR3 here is CSARDGAGVANEQFF.

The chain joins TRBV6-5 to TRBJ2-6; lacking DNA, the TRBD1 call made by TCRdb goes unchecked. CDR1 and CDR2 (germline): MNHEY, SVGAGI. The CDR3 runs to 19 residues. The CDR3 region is CASSYSFFRGPGGANVLTF.